A single sample gave rise to the 16 T cell receptor beta chains below, sequenced in a study of blood T cell repertoires in COVID-19. Clones were sequenced by immunoSEQ multiplex PCR, and TCRdb holds only the in-frame ones, with some missing. The table lists roughly 200,000 clones, approximately 83% of them singletons. The sample comprised peripheral blood. The receptors were sampled from a human donor with active or convalescent COVID-19. The donor label of this sample is uncertain.

In this sample, this clone turned up many times. The J gene is TRBJ1-6, the V gene TRBV2, with TRBD1 as a possible D gene (5 bases). Germline CDR1 and CDR2: SNHLY and FYNNEI. This CDR3 has 13 amino acids. Trimming shortened V by 8 bases and J by 3 bases, and 8 bases separated the two germline ends. CDR3 residues: CASGGDYNSPLHF. Written as DNA, the CDR3 is TGTGCCAGCGGGGGGGACTATAATTCACCCCTCCACTTT.

The chain recombines TRBV9 with TRBJ1-5; unclear D gene. V gave up 3 bases and J gave up 5 bases, with 6 bases separating them. This CDR3 region has 12 residues. Looked up from germline, CDR1 is SGDLS and CDR2 is YYNGEE. The CDR3 is CASSAGDQPQHF. The DNA of the CDR3 is TGTGCCAGCAGCGCCGGGGATCAGCCCCAGCATTTT.

J is TRBJ2-1 and V is TRBV5-6; TRBD1 is a possible D gene (7 bases). Germline CDR1 and CDR2: SGHDT and YYEEEE. The CDR3 loop spans 15 amino acids. The V end lost 0 bases, the J end lost 6 bases, and 13 bases lay between the germline ends. The CDR3 reads CASSLGGQEGNEQFF. The CDR3 nucleotides are TGTGCCAGCAGCTTGGGTGGACAGGAGGGCAATGAGCAGTTCTTC.

The gene calls are TRBV4-2 and TRBJ1-1; D is possibly TRBD1 (6 bases). The CDR3 is made up of 15 amino acids. V was pared by 7 bases and J by 5 bases, with 20 bases between. The germline V gene encodes CDR1 LGHNA and CDR2 YNFKEQ. CDR3 sequence: CASKPAGEGPTEAFF. The CDR3 bases are TGTGCCAGCAAACCAGCAGGGGAGGGACCGACTGAAGCTTTCTTT.

The gene calls are TRBV28 and TRBJ2-1; 10 positions agree with TRBD2. The CDR3 covers 14 residues. The V segment lost 6 bases and the J segment 8 bases; nucleotides outside the gene matches: 7. Germline V gene sequence: CDR1 MDHEN, CDR2 SYDVKM. In DNA, the CDR3 is TGTGCCAGCAGGGAAAGCGGGAGGGGGGATGAGCAGTTCTTC. Its protein product is CASRESGRGDEQFF. The full variable domain, in which reference TRBV28 and TRBJ2-1 provide the parts outside the CDR3, is DVKVTQSSRYLVKRTGEKVFLECVQDMDHENMFWYRQDPGLGLRLIYFSYDVKMKEKGDIPEGYSVSREKKERFSLILESASTNQTSMYLCASRESGRGDEQFFGPGTRLTVL.

The sample holds a few counts of this clone. V is TRBV7-9 and J is TRBJ2-1; the match to TRBD1 covers 8 bases. The CDR3 has 15 amino acids. The V gene end was trimmed by 5 bases and the J gene end by 3 bases; junction bases not matched to a gene: 6. Germline V lookup: CDR1 SEHNR, CDR2 FQNEAQ (reference sequence). The CDR3 protein is CASSPTGANYNEQFF. CDR3 nucleotide sequence: TGTGCCAGCAGCCCGACAGGGGCCAACTACAATGAGCAGTTCTTC.

As DNA, the CDR3 is TGTGCCAGCCGGGGTGGGGTGGGAAACATTCAGTACTTC. Protein product: CASRGGVGNIQYF. V gene TRBV6-5 combines with J gene TRBJ2-4; D is possibly TRBD2 (5 bases). The V end was cut by 8 bases, the J end by 6 bases, with 14 bases between. Germline CDR1 MNHEY, CDR2 SVGAGI. This CDR3 comprises 13 residues.

This sequence joins TRBV24-1 and TRBJ2-1; 8 positions agree with TRBD1. V shed 4 bases, J shed 0 bases, and the junction held 4 bases outside the gene matches. The CDR3 has 16 residues. The germline V gene encodes CDR1 KGHDR and CDR2 SFDVKD. The CDR3 region has the DNA TGTGCCACCAGTGACCTCACAGGGGGCTCCTACAATGAGCAGTTCTTC. Translation: CATSDLTGGSYNEQFF.

The chain uses TRBV9 and TRBJ2-7; 9 bases fit TRBD1. The length of the CDR3 is 14 residues. The junction had 5 bases not matched to a gene; V was cut back by 2 bases and J by 5 bases. Germline assignment: CDR1 SGDLS and CDR2 YYNGEE. The CDR3 sequence: CASSVRQGDDEQYF. The CDR3 coding sequence is TGTGCCAGCAGCGTCAGACAGGGGGACGACGAGCAGTACTTC.

This sequence joins TRBV4-1 and TRBJ1-2; 9 bases are a match to TRBD1. Germline values: CDR1 MGHRA, CDR2 YSYEKL. J lost 1 base, V lost 3 bases, and 9 bases had no gene match. The CDR3 sequence is 17 residues long. The CDR3: CASSQWTGTGINYGYTF. CDR3 bases: TGCGCCAGCAGCCAGTGGACCGGGACAGGGATTAACTATGGCTACACCTTC.

CDR3 loop: CASSQPGTGGINTEAFF. For the CDR3, the DNA is TGCGCCAGCAGCCAACCCGGGACAGGGGGCATTAACACTGAAGCTTTCTTT. The rearrangement joins TRBV5-1 to TRBJ1-1; 12 nucleotides agree with TRBD1. The CDR3 loop spans 17 amino acids. The germline CDR1 and CDR2 sequences are SGHRS and YFSETQ. V gave up 4 bases and J gave up 2 bases; unmatched junction bases: 9.

V and J are TRBV5-1 and TRBJ1-1; 7 positions match TRBD1. Germline V gives CDR1 SGHRS, CDR2 YFSETQ. V gave up 3 bases and J gave up 5 bases; unmatched junction bases: 4. The CDR3 is made up of 13 amino acids. Written as DNA, the CDR3 is TGCGCCAGCAGCTCGGTGGGACAGACTGAAGCTTTCTTT. This sequence encodes CASSSVGQTEAFF.

The V and J genes are TRBV18 and TRBJ1-2; D possibly corresponds to TRBD1 (6 bases). Trimming left V 3 bases short and J 8 bases short, with 16 bases between. CDR3 size: 14 residues. CDR1 and CDR2 (germline): KGHSH, LQKENI. The CDR3 loop reads CASSPAPGGGGYTF. CDR3 coding DNA: TGTGCCAGCTCACCGGCCCCTGGGGGGGGCGGCTACACCTTC.

The chain recombines TRBV9 with TRBJ2-3, with a possible D match to TRBD2 (6 bases). Trimming stripped 0 bases from V and 2 bases from J, with 13 bases between. CDR3 length equals 16 residues. Germline lookup yields CDR1 SGDLS and CDR2 YYNGEE. The CDR3 is CASSVGVRDFTDTQYF. As DNA, the CDR3 is TGTGCCAGCAGCGTAGGTGTGCGGGACTTCACAGATACGCAGTATTTT.

The rearrangement links TRBV19 to TRBJ2-7; 13 bases agree with TRBD2. This CDR3 is built from 18 residues. Losses at the gene ends were 5 bases for V and 7 bases for J; bases not matched to a gene: 17. Looked up from germline, CDR1 is LNHDA and CDR2 is SQIVND (reference sequence). CDR3 DNA: TGTGCCAGTAGTCCCCCTGGGACTAGCGGGACGGGGGGTCGGGAGCAGTACTTC. Protein: CASSPPGTSGTGGREQYF.

The chain joins TRBV5-6 to TRBJ1-5, with 8 nucleotides matching TRBD1. Germline V gene lookup returns CDR1 SGHDT and CDR2 YYEEEE. V lost 3 bases and J lost 9; bases outside the gene matches: 11. This CDR3 is 15 amino acids long. For the CDR3, the DNA is TGTGCCAGCAGCTCTTGGCCAGGGGGCGCGTTGCCCCAGCATTTT. The encoded protein is CASSSWPGGALPQHF.